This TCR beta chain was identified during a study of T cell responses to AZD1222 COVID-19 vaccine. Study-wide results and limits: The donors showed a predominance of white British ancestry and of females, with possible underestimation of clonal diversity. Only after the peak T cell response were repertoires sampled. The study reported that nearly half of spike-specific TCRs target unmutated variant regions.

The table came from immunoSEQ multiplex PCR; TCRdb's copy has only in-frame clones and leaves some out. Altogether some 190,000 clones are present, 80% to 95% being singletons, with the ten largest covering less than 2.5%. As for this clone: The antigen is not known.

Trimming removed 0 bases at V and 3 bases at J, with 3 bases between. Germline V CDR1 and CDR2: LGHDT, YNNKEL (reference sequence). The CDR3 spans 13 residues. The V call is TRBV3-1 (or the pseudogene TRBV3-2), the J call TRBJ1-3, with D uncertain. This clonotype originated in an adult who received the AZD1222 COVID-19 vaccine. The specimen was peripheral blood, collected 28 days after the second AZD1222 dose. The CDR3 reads CASSQEFGNTIYF. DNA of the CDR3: TGTGCCAGCAGCCAAGAGTTTGGAAACACCATATATTTT.